This T cell receptor beta chain was documented in a study of T cells in localized non-small cell lung cancer. This clone has just one count. Antigen specificity is unknown. This CDR3 contains 13 residues. Per the germline V gene, CDR1 is MDHEN and CDR2 is SYDVKM. V was trimmed by 6 bases and J by 7 bases, leaving 15 bases between them. The repertoire was sequenced with immunoSEQ multiplex PCR; TCRdb's copy has only in-frame clones and lacks some. Here the sample spans roughly 34,000 clones, roughly nine tenths being singletons. Study findings and constraints: The study detected a median about 60 of the top 100 tumor clones in adjacent lung. Tumor samples were not multi-region, leaving intratumor heterogeneity unexcluded.

The chain has TRBV28 and TRBJ1-2, with a possible D match to TRBD1 (5 bases). The origin of this receptor is a man aged 40-75 years with stage III lung adenocarcinoma. The sequences come from peripheral blood mononuclear cells, collected before any cancer treatment. The CDR3 nucleotides read TGTGCCAGCAGCCATCGGGGGACGGGTGGCTACACCTTC. Amino acids: CASSHRGTGGYTF.